This entry concerns a single TCR beta chain. Its target is unknown. Primers: 60 Vbeta forward and 13 Jbeta reverse. Sequencing was performed with immunoSEQ multiplex PCR; in TCRdb, only in-frame clones are kept and a portion is missing. The sample yields 55,000 or so clones, of which the top ten take up 8% to 13%. This sample was included in a study of cytomegalovirus exposure and HLA in healthy donors. At the level of the study: Earlier, some 200 million T cells were analyzed, and around 100 million unique TCR beta sequences were found among them.

Findings and caveats of the study: Rare TCR sequences dominated, though some public TCRs recurred in many donors. TCR beta V segments were, for the most part, productive about 87% or about 30% of the time in an earlier analysis.

The source material was PBMCs. The sequence derives from a woman aged 50 to 60 in good health and CMV-seropositive.

CDR3 loop: CASSEVALRPQHF. The CDR3, as DNA: TGTGCCAGCAGTGAAGTCGCACTCCGGCCCCAGCATTTT. The V call is TRBV6-1, the J call TRBJ1-5; no reliable D call. The CDR3 runs 13 residues. The germline gives CDR1 MNHNS, CDR2 SASEGT. Trimming left V 1 base short and J 9 bases short, with 10 bases between.